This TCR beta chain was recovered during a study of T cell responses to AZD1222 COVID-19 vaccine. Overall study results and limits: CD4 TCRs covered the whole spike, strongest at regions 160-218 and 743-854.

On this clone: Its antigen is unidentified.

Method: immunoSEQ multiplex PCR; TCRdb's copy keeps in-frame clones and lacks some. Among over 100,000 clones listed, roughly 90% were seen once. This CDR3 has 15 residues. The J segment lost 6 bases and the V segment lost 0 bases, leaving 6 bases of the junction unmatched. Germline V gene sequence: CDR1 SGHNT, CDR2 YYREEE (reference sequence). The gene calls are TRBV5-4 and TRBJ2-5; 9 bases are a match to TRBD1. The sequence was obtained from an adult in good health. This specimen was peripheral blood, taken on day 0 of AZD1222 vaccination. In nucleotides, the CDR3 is TGTGCCAGCAGCTTGGGACAGGGGGGAGGCAAGACCCAGTACTTC. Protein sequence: CASSLGQGGGKTQYF.